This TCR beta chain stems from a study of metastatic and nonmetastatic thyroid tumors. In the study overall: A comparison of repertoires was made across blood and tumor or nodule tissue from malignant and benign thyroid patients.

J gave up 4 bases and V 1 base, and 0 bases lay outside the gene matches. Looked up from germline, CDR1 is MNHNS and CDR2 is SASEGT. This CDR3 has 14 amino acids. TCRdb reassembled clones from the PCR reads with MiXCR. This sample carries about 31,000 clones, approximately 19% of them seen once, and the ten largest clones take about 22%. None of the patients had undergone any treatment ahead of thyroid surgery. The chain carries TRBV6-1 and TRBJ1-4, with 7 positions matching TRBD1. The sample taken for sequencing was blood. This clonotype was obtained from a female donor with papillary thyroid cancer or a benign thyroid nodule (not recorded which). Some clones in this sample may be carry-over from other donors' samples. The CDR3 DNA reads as TGTGCCAGCAGTGAAGGACAGGGTAATGAAAAACTGTTTTTT. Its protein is CASSEGQGNEKLFF.